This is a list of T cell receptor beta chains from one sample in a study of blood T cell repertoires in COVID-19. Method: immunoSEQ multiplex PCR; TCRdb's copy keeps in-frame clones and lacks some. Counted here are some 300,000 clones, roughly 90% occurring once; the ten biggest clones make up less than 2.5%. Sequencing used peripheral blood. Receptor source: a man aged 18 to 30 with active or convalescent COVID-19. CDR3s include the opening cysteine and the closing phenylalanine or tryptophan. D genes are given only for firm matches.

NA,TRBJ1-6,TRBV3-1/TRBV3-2,TGTGCCAGCAGCCCAGGACAGAGATTGGATTCACCCCTCCACTTT,CASSPGQRLDSPLHF
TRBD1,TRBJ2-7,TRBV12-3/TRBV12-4,TGTGCCAGCAGAATCGGACAGGGTCGCGAGCAGTACTTC,CASRIGQGREQYF
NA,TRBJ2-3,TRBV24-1,TGTGCCACCAGTGACTCTTACACAGATACGCAGTATTTT,CATSDSYTDTQYF
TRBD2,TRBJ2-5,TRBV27,TGTGCCAGCAGTTTATTTCCAGCGGGGGTGGAGACCCAGTACTTC,CASSLFPAGVETQYF
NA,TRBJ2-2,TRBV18,TGTGCCACCCAGCAGGGGGGAACCGGGGAGCTGTTTTTT,CATQQGGTGELFF
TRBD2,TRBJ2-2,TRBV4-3,TGCGCCAGCAGCCAAAGTTATGTAGCGGGAACACAAATAGGGGAGCTGTTTTTT,CASSQSYVAGTQIGELFF
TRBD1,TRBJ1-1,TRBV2,TGTGCCAGCAGTGATCCGGCAGGGGGCTCATCTGAAGCTTTCTTT,CASSDPAGGSSEAFF
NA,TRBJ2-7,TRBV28,TGTGCCAGCAGTGCCACCGGGGTAAGCTCCTACGAGCAGTACTTC,CASSATGVSSYEQYF
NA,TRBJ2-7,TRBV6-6,TGTGCCAGCAGTTACTCTAGCATCTACGAGCAGTACTTC,CASSYSSIYEQYF
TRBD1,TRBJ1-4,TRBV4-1,TGCGCCAGCAGCCAAGCCGGGACAGGGCGTAAAAAACTGTTTTTT,CASSQAGTGRKKLFF
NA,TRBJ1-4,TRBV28,TGTGCCAGCGCCGCGGGGGCGGTCTTCGAAAAACTGTTTTTT,CASAAGAVFEKLFF
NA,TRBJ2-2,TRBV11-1,TGTGCCAGCAGCTCCCGGTGGGGGCGGGACACCGGGGAGCTGTTTTTT,CASSSRWGRDTGELFF
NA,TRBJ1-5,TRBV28,TGTGCCAGCACGCGAAGACACACAAATCAGCCCCAGCATTTT,CASTRRHTNQPQHF
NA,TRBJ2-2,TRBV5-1,TGCGCCAGCAGCTTGGCCCGGACCGGGGAGCTGTTTTTT,CASSLARTGELFF
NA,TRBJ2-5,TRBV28,TGTGCCAGCAGTCCCACAGTGAAAGAGACCCAGTACTTC,CASSPTVKETQYF